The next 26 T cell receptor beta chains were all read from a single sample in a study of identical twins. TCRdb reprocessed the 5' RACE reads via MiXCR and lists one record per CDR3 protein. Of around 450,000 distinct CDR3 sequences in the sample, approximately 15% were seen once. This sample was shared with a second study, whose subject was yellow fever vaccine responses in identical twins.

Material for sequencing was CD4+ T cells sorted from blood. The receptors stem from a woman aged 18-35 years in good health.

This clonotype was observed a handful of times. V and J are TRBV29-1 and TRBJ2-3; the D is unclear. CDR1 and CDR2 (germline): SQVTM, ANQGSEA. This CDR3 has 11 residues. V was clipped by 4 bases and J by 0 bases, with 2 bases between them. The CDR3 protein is CSVASTDTQYF. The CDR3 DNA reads TGCAGCGTTGCCAGCACAGATACGCAGTATTTT.

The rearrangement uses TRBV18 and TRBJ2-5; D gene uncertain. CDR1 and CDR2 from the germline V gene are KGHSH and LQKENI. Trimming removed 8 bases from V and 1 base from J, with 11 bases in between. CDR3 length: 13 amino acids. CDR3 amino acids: CASAPSRQETQYF. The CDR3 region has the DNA TGTGCCAGCGCCCCAAGCCGCCAAGAGACCCAGTACTTC.

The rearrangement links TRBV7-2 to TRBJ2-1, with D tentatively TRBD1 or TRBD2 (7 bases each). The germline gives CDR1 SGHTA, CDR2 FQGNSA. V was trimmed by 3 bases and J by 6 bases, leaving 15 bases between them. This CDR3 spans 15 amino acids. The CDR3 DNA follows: TGTGCCAGCAGCTTTCGGTCAGGGGGGGTCAATGAGCAGTTCTTC. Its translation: CASSFRSGGVNEQFF.

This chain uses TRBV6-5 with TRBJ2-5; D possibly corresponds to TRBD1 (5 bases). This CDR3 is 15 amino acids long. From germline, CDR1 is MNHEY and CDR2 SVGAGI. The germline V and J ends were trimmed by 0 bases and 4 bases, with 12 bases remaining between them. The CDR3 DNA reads TGTGCCAGCAGTTACTCCCGGTGGGGCGGAGAGACCCAGTACTTC. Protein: CASSYSRWGGETQYF.

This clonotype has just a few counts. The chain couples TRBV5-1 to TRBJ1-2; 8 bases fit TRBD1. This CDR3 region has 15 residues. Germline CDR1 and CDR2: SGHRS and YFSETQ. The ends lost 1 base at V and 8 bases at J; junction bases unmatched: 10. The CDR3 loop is CASSLRRDRGDGYTF. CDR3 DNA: TGCGCCAGCAGCTTGAGGCGAGACAGGGGCGACGGCTACACCTTC.

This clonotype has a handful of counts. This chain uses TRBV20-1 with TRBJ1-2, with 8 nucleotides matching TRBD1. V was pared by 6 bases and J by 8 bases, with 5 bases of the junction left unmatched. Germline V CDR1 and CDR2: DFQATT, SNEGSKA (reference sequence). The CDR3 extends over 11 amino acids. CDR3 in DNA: TGCAGTGCCGTCGACAGGGGAGGCTACACCTTC. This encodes CSAVDRGGYTF.

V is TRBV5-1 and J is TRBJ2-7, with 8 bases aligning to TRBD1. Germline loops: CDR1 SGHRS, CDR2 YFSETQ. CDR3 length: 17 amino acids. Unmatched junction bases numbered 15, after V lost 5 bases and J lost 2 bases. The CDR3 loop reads CASRFSAGTGETYEQYF. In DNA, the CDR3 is TGCGCCAGCAGGTTTTCGGCCGGGACAGGAGAGACCTACGAGCAGTACTTC.

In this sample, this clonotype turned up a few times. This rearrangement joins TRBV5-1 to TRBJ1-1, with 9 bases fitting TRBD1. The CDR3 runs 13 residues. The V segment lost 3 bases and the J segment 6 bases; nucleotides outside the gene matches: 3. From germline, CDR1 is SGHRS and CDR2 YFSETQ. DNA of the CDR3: TGCGCCAGCAGCTCGGACAGGGGTCCTGAAGCTTTCTTT. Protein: CASSSDRGPEAFF.

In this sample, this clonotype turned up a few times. Here the CDR3 DNA reads TGTGCCAGCAGCCCCGGGACGACTGTGAAAGATACGCAGTATTTT. The encoded protein is CASSPGTTVKDTQYF. The chain recombines TRBV7-9 with TRBJ2-3; D is perhaps TRBD1 or TRBD2 (5 bases each). V dropped 5 bases and J dropped 5 bases, with 17 bases sitting between them. This CDR3 region has 15 residues. Germline-derived CDR1 and CDR2 are SEHNR and FQNEAQ (reference sequence).

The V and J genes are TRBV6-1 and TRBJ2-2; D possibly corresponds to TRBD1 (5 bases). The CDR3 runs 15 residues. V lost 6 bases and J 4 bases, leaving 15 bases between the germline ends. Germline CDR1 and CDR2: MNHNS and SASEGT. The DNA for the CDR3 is TGTGCCAGCAGGACCTGGGGCACGGCCACCGGGGAGCTGTTTTTT. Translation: CASRTWGTATGELFF.

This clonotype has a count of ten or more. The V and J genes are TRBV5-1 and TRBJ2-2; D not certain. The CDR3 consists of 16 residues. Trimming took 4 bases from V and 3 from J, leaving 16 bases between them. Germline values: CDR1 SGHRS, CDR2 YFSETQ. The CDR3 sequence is CASSLSSQSHTGELFF. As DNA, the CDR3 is TGCGCCAGCAGCCTCTCGAGCCAGTCACACACCGGGGAGCTGTTTTTT.

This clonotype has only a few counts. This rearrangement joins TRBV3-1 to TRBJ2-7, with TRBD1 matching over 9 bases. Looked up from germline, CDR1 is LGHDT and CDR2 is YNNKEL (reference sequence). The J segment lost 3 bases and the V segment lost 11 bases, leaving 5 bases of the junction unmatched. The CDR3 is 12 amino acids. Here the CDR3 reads CAVETGGYEQYF. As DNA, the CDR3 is TGTGCCGTAGAGACAGGGGGCTACGAGCAGTACTTC.

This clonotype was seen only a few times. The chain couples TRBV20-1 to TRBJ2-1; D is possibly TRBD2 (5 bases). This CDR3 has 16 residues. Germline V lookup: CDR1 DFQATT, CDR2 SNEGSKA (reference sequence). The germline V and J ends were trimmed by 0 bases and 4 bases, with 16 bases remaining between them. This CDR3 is CSARDSALAGYNEQFF. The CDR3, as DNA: TGCAGTGCTAGAGATTCGGCGCTAGCCGGGTACAATGAGCAGTTCTTC.

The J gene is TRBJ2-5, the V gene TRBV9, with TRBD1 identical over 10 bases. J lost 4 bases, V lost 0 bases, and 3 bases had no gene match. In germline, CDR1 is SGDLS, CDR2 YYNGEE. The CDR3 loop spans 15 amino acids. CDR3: CASSVGGTGAETQYF. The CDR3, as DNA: TGTGCCAGCAGCGTAGGAGGGACAGGGGCAGAGACCCAGTACTTC.

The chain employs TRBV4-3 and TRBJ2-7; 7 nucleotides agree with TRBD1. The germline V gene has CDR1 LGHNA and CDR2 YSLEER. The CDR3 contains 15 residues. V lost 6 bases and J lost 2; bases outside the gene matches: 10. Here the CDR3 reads CASRPRAGGAYEQYF. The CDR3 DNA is TGCGCCAGCAGGCCCAGGGCAGGGGGAGCCTACGAGCAGTACTTC.

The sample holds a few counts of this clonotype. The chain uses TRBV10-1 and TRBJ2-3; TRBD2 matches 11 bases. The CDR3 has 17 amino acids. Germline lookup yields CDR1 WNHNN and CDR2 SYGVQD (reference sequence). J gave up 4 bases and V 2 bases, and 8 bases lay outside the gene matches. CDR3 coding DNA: TGCGCCAGCAGTGAGAGTCTAGCGGGAGGTTCGGCAGATACGCAGTATTTT. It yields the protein CASSESLAGGSADTQYF.

CDR3 coding DNA: TGTGCCAGCAGCTCTACCCCCCGGACAGGGGAGAAGACCCAGTACTTC. Amino acid sequence: CASSSTPRTGEKTQYF. The V and J genes are TRBV28 and TRBJ2-5; 9 bases align to TRBD1. CDR3 size: 16 residues. Per the germline V gene, CDR1 is MDHEN and CDR2 is SYDVKM. V shed 6 bases and J 6 bases; nucleotides not matched to a gene: 14.

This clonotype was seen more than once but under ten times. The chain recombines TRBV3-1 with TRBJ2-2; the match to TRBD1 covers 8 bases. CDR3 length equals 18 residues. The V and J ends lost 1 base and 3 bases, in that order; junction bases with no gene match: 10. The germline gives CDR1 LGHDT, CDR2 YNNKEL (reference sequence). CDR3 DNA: TGTGCCAGCAGCCAAGGGATGCCAGGGGGCGCTTACACCGGGGAGCTGTTTTTT. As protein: CASSQGMPGGAYTGELFF.

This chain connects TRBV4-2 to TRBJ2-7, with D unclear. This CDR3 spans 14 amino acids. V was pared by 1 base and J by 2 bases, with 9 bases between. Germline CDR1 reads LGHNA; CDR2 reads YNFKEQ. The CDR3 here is CASSQGTVAYEQYF. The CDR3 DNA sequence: TGTGCCAGCAGCCAAGGGACGGTTGCCTACGAGCAGTACTTC.

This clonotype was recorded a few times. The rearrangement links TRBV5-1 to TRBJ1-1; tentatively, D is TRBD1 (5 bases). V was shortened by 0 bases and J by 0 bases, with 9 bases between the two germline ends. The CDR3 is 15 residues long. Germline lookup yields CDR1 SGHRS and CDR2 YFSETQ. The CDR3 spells CASSLVTGMNTEAFF. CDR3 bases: TGCGCCAGCAGCTTGGTTACAGGCATGAACACTGAAGCTTTCTTT.

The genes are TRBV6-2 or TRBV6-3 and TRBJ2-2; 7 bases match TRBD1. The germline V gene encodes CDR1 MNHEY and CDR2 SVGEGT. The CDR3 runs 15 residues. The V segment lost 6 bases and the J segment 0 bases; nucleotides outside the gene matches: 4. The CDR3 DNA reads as TGTGCCAGCAGGCCCGGGACAGCGAACACCGGGGAGCTGTTTTTT. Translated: CASRPGTANTGELFF.

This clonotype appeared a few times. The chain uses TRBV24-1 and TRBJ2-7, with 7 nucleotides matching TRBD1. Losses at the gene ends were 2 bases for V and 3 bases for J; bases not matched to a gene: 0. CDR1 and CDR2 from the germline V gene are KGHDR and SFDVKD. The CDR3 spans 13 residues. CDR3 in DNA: TGTGCCACCAGTGATTACAGGGGCTACGAGCAGTACTTC. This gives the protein CATSDYRGYEQYF.

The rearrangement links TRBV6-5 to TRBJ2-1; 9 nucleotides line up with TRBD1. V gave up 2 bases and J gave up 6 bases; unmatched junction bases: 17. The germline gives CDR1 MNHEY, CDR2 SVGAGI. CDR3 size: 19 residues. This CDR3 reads CASSYKITTGQGNSNEQFF. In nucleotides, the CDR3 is TGTGCCAGCAGTTACAAGATCACAACGGGACAGGGTAATTCCAATGAGCAGTTCTTC.

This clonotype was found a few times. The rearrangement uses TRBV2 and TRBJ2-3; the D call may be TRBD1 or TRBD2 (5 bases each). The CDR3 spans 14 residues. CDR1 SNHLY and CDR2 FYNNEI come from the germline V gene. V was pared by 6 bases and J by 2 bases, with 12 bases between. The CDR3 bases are TGTGCCAGCAGGGGACCGCTGCACACAGATACGCAGTATTTT. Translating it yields CASRGPLHTDTQYF.

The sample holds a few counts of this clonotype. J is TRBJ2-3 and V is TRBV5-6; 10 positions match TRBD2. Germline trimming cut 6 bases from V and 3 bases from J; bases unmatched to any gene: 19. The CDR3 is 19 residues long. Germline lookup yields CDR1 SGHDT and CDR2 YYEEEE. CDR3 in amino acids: CASTLQLVMTLAGTDTQYF. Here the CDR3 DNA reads TGTGCCAGCACCCTTCAGCTTGTAATGACACTAGCGGGAACAGATACGCAGTATTTT.

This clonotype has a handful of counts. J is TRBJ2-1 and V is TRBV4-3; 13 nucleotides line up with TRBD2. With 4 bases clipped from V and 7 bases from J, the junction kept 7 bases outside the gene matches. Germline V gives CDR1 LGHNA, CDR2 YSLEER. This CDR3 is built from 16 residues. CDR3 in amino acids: CASSPWTSGSINEQFF. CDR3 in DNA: TGCGCCAGCAGCCCCTGGACTAGCGGGAGTATTAATGAGCAGTTCTTC.